This TCR beta chain was sequenced during a study of technical replicates of blood from several donors. Measured with immunoSEQ multiplex PCR; TCRdb has only the in-frame clones, and not every one. The data hold some 66,000 clones, with roughly 98% observed a single time. CDR1 SEHNR and CDR2 FQNEAQ come from the germline V gene (reference sequence). V lost 4 bases and J lost 10; bases outside the gene matches: 10. The CDR3 sequence is 16 residues long. The rearrangement joins TRBV7-9 to TRBJ2-1, with 13 bases matching TRBD2. The specimen sequenced was T cells isolated from PBMCs. This clonotype was sampled from a human donor in good health. CDR3 protein: CASSSPLAGGPNEQFF. As DNA, the CDR3 is TGTGCCAGCAGCTCACCACTAGCGGGAGGGCCTAACGAGCAGTTCTTC.